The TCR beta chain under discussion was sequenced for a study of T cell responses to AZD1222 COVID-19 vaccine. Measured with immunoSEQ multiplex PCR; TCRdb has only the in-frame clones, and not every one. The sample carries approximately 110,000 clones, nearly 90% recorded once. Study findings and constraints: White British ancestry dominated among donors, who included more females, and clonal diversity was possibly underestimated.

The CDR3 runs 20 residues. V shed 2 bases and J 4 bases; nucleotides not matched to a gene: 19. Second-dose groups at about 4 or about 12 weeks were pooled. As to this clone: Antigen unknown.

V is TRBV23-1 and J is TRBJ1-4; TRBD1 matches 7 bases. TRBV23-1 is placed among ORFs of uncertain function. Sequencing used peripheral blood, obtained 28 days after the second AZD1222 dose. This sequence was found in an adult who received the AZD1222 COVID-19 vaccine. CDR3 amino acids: CASSQNQGDPLDSLNEKLFF. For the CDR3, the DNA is TGCGCCAGCAGTCAAAACCAGGGGGACCCGTTAGACAGCCTTAATGAAAAACTGTTTTTT.